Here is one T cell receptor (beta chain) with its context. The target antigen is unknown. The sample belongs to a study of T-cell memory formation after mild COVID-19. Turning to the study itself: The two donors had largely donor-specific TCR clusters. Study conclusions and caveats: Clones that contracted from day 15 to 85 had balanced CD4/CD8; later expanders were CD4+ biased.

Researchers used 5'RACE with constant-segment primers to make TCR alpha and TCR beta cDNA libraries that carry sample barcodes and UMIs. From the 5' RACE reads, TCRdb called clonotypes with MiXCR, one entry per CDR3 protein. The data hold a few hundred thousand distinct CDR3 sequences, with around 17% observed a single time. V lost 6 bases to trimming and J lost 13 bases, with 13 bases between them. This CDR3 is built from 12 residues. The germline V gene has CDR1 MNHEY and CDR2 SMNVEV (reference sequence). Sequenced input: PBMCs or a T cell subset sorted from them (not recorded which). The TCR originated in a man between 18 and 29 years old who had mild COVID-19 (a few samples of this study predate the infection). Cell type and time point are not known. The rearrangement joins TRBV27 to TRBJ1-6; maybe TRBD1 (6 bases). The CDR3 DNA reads TGTGCCAGCAGCTTGCCGGGACATCCCCTCCACTTT. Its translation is CASSLPGHPLHF.